This T cell receptor beta chain emerged from a study of T cells after yellow fever vaccination. Synthesis of TCR cDNA relied on 5'RACE template switching, which attached a universal primer site and UMIs. From the 5' RACE reads, TCRdb called clonotypes with MiXCR, one entry per CDR3 protein. Among approximately 170,000 distinct CDR3 sequences listed, more than 9.5% were seen once. Study-level points and caveats: Clones that expanded after primary vaccination mostly reappeared after the booster (nearly 98% CD4, 70% to 90% CD8). The bulk population could contribute abundant contaminating clonotypes to FACS-sorted repertoires. Though it reached lower strength, the secondary response hit its peak faster, day 5 versus 15.

The CDR3 spans 15 residues. Unmatched junction bases numbered 2, after V lost 3 bases and J lost 6 bases. CDR1 SGHDT and CDR2 YYEEEE come from the germline V gene. Remarks on this clonotype: Antigen: not known.

Specimen: CD8+ T cells sorted from PBMCs, collected 15 days after the yellow fever booster vaccination. The genes are TRBV5-6 and TRBJ2-1; 14 nucleotides line up with TRBD2. The sequence derives from a young man who received the YFV17D yellow fever vaccine. The CDR3 DNA reads TGTGCCAGCAGCTATGGGACTAGCGGGGGCAATGAGCAGTTCTTC. This translates into CASSYGTSGGNEQFF.